This T cell receptor (beta chain) was identified during a study of T-cell reconstitution after alpha-beta-depleted transplantation in children (dated by TCRdb to 2016 to 2017). About the investigation overall: The study quantitatively tracked T-cell immune reconstitution after TCRalphabeta/CD19-depleted allogeneic hematopoietic cell transplantation in children using TCR repertoire profiling. Findings and caveats that apply to the study as a whole: About two months after transplant, the apparently early recovery of alphabetaT-cell counts reportedly depended on just several hundred clones that had expanded rapidly and came from non-depleted graft cells. Hyperexpanded clone frequencies declined over subsequent months; after one year, T-cell counts and TCRbeta diversity were mostly attributed to newly produced T cells. In some patients, the high TCRbeta diversity seen at day 60 was put down to recipient T cells and intrathymic progenitors that had survived conditioning.

With respect to this clonotype: Its antigen is currently not known. One base away there is no much larger clone; base qualities are not given.

The treatment or condition label for this specimen denotes: allogeneic hematopoietic cell transplantation with graft depleted of TCRalphabeta T cells and CD19 B cells. The transplant recipients were children given TCRalphabeta/CD19-depleted allogeneic hematopoietic cell grafts. For CDR1 and CDR2, the germline V gene lists MNHEY and SVGAGI. V and J are truncated by 8 bases and 6 bases respectively, leaving an intervening sequence of 14 bases. The CDR3 contains 13 residues, cysteine and phenylalanine counted. Just the 39-base CDR3 DNA is kept, in frame starting at base 1. The library was made by PCR. The listed sequencing device is Illumina HiSeq 2500. To normalize quantification of the TCRbeta repertoire, the TCR libraries were built with molecular barcoding that relied on unique molecular identifiers. TCRdb trimmed public reads at Q25 via fastp, called clones via MiXCR and kept in-frame beta chains. Identical CDR3 protein sequences are pooled into one entry, listed with their most common genes and DNA. The sample contains 200,000 to 250,000 distinct CDR3 sequences, about 8.7% of them found a single time. The top ten clones comprise roughly 35% of the sample.

The material sequenced was PBMCs, mostly from graft donor cells, taken 360 days after TCRalphabeta/CD19-depleted stem cell transplant. This TCR derives from a male patient aged 2-15 years who had a stem cell transplant for acute myeloid leukemia, so the T cells may come from the graft donor. The rearranged chain carries TRBV6-5 and TRBJ1-5; a tentative D call is TRBD1 (5 bases match). The sequenced DNA: TGTGCCAGCCGATCAGGGACCGGTCAGCCCCAGCATTTT. Translated, it reads CASRSGTGQPQHF.